This TCR beta chain was found in a study of cytomegalovirus exposure and HLA in healthy donors. Study outcomes and limitations: Earlier analysis yielded a pattern in which most TCR beta V segments were productive about 90% or about 30% of the time. Researchers counted over 150 TCR beta chains as cytomegalovirus-associated.

As regards this clone: Antigen unknown.

Primers for the PCR totalled 60 Vbeta and 13 Jbeta. Assay used: immunoSEQ multiplex PCR; TCRdb lists only in-frame clones, some missing. The sample gives about 110,000 clones, roughly four fifths of which show up once; around 1.2% is in the top ten. Per germline, CDR1 SEHNR and CDR2 FQNEAQ (reference sequence). The CDR3 sequence is 16 residues long. V trimming: 5 bases; J trimming: 0 bases; junction bases outside the gene matches: 5. The receptor comes from a woman in her twenties or thirties in good health and CMV-seronegative. This chain joins TRBV7-9 and TRBJ1-1; 11 bases agree with TRBD1. The sequencing sample was made of PBMCs. The CDR3 DNA is TGTGCCAGCAGCGGGGACAGGGGGACTATGAACACTGAAGCTTTCTTT. As protein: CASSGDRGTMNTEAFF.